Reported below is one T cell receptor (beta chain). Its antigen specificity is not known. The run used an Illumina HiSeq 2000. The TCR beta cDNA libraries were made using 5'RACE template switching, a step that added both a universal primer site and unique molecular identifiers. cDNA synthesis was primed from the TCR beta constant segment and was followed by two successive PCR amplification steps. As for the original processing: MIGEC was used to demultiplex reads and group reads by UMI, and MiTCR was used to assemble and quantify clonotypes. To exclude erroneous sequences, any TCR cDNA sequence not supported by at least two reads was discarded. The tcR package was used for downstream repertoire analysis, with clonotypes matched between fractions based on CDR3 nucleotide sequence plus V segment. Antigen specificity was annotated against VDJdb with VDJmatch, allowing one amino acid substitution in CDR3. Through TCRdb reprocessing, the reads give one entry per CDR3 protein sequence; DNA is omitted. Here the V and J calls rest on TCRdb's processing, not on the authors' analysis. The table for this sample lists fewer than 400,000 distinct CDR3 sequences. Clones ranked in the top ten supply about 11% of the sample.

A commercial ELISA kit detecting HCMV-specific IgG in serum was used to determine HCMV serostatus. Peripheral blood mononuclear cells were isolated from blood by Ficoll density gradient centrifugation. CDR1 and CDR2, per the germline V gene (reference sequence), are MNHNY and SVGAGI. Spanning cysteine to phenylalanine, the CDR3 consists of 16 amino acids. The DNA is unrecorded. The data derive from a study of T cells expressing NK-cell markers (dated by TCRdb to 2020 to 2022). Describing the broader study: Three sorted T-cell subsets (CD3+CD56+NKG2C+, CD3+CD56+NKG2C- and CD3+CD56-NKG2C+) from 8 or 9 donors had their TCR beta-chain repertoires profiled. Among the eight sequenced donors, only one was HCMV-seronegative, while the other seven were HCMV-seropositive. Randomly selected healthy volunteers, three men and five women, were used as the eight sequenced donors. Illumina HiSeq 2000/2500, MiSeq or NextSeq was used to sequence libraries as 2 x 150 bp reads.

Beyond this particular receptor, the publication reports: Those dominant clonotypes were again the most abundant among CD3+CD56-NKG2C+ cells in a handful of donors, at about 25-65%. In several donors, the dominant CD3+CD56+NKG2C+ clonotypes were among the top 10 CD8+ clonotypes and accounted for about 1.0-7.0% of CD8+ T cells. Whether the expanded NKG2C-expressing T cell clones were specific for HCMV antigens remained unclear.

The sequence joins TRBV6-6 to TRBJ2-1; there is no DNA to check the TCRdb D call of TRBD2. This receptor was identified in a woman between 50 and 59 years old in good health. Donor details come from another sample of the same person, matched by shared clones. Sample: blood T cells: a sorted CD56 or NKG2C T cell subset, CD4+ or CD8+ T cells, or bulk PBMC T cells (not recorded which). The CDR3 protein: CAGGPVGSGLYNEQFF.